This entry describes one T cell receptor beta chain. The data are from a study of immune evolution from preneoplasia to lung adenocarcinoma. Profiling relied on immunoSEQ multiplex PCR, and the TCRdb table lists in-frame clones only, not all of them. The repertoire holds roughly 7,000 clones, with approximately 79% as singletons. Germline V gives CDR1 MRHNA, CDR2 SNTAGT. Unmatched junction bases numbered 5, after V lost 6 bases and J lost 3 bases. The CDR3 loop spans 15 amino acids. This rearrangement joins TRBV6-4 to TRBJ2-3; TRBD2 matches 11 bases. Sequenced sample: FFPE invasive lung adenocarcinoma tissue. The sequence came from a person in their 60s with lung adenocarcinoma. CDR3: CASRPSGGRTDTQYF. CDR3 in DNA: TGTGCCAGCAGACCTAGCGGGGGGAGGACAGATACGCAGTATTTT.